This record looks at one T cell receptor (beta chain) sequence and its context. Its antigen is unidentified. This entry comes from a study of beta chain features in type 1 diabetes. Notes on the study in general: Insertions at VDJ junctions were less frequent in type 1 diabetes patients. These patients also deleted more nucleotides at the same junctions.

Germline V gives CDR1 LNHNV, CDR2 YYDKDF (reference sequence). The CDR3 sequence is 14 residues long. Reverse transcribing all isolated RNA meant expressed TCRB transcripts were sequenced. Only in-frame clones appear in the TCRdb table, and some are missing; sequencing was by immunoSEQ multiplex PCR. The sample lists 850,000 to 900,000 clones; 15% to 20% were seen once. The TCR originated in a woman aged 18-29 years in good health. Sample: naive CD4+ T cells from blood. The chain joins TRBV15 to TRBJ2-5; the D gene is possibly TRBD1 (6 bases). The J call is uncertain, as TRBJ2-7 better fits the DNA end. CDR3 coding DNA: TGTGCCACCAGCAGAGATCCAGGGGCCTACGAGCAGTACTTC. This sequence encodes CATSRDPGAYEQYF.